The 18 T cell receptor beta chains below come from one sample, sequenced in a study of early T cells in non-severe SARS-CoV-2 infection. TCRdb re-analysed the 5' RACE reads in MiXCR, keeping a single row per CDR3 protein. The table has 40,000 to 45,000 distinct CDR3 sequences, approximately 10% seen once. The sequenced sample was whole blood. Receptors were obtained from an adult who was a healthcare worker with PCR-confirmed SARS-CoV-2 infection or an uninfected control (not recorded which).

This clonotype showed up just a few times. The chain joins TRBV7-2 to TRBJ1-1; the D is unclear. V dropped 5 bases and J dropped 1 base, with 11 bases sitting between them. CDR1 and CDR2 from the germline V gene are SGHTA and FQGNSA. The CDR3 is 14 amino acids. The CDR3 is CASSPSMGNTEAFF. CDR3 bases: TGTGCCAGCAGCCCTTCGATGGGGAACACTGAAGCTTTCTTT.

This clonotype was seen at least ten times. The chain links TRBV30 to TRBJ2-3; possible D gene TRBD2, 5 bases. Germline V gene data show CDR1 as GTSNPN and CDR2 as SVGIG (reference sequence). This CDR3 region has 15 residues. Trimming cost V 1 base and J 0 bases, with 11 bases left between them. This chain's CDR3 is CAWSAKRGSTDTQYF. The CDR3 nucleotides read TGTGCCTGGAGTGCCAAACGGGGTAGCACAGATACGCAGTATTTT.

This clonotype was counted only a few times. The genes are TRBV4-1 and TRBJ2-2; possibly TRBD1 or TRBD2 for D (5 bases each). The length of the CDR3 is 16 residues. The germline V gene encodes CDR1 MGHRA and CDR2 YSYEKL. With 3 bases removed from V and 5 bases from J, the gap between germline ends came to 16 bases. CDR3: CASSQGSRGVTGELFF. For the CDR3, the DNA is TGCGCCAGCAGCCAGGGGTCCCGAGGGGTGACCGGGGAGCTGTTTTTT.

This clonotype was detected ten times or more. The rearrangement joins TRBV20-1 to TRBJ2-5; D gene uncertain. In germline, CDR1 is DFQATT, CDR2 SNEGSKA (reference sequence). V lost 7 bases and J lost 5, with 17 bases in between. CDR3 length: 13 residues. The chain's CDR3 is CSGQWLAGETQYF. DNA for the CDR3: TGCAGTGGGCAGTGGTTGGCCGGGGAGACCCAGTACTTC.

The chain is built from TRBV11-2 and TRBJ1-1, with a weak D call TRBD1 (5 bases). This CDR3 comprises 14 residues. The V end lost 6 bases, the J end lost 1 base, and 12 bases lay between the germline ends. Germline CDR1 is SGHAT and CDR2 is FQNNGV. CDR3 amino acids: CASRRGPRNTEAFF. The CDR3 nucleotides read TGTGCCAGCAGGCGGGGACCTAGGAACACTGAAGCTTTCTTT.

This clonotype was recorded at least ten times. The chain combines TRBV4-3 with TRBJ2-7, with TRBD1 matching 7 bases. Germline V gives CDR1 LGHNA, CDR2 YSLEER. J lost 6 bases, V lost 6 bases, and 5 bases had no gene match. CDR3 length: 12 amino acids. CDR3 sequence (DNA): TGCGCCAGCAGGGGAAGGGGGCTCGAGCAGTACTTC. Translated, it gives CASRGRGLEQYF.

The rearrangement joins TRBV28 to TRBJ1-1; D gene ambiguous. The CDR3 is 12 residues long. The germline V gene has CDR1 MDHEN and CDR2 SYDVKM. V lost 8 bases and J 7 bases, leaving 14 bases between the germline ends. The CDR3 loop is CASYTGHYEAFF. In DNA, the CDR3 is TGTGCCAGCTACACCGGGCACTATGAAGCTTTCTTT.

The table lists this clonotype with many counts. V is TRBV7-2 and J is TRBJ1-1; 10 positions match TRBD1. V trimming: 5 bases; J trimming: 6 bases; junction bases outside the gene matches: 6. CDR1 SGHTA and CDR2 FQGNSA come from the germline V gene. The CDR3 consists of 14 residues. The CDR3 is CASSLDRGRAEAFF. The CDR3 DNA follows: TGTGCCAGCAGCCTCGACAGGGGGCGGGCTGAAGCTTTCTTT.

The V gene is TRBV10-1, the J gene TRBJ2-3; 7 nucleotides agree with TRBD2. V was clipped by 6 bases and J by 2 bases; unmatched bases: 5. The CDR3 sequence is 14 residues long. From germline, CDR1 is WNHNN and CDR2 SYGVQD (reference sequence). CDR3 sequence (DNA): TGCGCCAGCAGCCCCACTAGCGCCACAGATACGCAGTATTTT. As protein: CASSPTSATDTQYF.

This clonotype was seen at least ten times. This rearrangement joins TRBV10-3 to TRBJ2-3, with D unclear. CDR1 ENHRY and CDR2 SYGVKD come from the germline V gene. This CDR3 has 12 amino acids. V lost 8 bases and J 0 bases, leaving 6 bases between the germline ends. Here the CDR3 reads CAISASTDTQYF. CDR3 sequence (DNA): TGTGCCATCTCTGCTAGCACAGATACGCAGTATTTT.

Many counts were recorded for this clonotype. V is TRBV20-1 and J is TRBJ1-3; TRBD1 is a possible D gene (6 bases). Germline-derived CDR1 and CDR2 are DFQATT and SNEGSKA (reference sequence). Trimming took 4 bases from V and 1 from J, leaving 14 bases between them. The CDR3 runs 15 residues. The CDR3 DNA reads TGCAGTGCTAACTCCAGGGGAGAATCTGGAAACACCATATATTTT. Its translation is CSANSRGESGNTIYF.

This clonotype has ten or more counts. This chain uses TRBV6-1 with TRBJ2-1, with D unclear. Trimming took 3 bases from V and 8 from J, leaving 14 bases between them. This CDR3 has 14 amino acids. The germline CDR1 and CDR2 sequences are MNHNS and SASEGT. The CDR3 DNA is TGTGCCAGCAGTGAGAACAGAGGCCCATATGAGCAGTTCTTC. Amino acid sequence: CASSENRGPYEQFF.

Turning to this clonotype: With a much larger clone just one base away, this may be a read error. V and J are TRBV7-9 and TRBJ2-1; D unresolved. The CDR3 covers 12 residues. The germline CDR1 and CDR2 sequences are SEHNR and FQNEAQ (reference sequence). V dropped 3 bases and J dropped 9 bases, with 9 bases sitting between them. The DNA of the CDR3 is TGTGCCAGCAGCTTCGGAGTCTGTGAGCAGTTCTTC. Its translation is CASSFGVCEQFF.

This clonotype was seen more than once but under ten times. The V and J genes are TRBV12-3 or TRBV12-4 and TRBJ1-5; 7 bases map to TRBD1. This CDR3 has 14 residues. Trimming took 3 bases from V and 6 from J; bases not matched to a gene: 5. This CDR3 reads CASSFEGAPQPQHF. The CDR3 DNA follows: TGTGCCAGCAGTTTTGAGGGGGCGCCTCAGCCCCAGCATTTT.

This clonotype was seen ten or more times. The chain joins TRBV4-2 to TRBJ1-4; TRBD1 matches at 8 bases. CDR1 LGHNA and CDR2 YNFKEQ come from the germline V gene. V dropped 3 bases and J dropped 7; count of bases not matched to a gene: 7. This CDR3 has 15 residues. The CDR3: CASSQPMDRVEKLFF. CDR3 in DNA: TGTGCCAGCAGCCAGCCTATGGACAGGGTTGAAAAACTGTTTTTT.

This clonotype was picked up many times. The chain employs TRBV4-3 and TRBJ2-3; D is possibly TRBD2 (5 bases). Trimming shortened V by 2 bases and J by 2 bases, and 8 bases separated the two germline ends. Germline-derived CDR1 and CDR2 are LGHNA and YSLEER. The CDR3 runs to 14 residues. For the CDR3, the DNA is TGCGCCAGCAGCCAACACGGGGACACAGATACGCAGTATTTT. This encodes CASSQHGDTDTQYF.

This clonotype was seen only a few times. CDR3 sequence: CATSDFRGERRADTQYF. The CDR3 DNA follows: TGTGCCACCAGTGATTTTAGGGGGGAGCGGCGAGCAGATACGCAGTATTTT. V and J are TRBV24-1 and TRBJ2-3, with D possibly called TRBD1 or TRBD2 (6 bases each). V lost 1 base, J lost 4 bases, and 17 bases lay in between. CDR3 length equals 17 residues. CDR1 KGHDR and CDR2 SFDVKD come from the germline V gene.

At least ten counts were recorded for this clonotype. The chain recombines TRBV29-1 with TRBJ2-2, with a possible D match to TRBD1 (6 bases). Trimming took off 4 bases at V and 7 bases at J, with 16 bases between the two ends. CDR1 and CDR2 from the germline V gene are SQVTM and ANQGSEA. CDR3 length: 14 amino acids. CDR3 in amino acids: CSVGLGRGFGELFF. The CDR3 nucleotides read TGCAGCGTTGGGCTCGGCAGGGGATTCGGGGAGCTGTTTTTT.